The source of this T cell receptor (beta chain) is a study of low-dose radiotherapy and immunotherapy resistance in tumors. Per the germline V gene, CDR1 is LGHDT and CDR2 is YNNKEL (reference sequence). Germline trimming cut 0 bases from V and 4 bases from J; bases unmatched to any gene: 17. The CDR3 sequence is 20 residues long. TRAV- and TRBV-specific primers, spanning alpha and beta chains, primed first-strand cDNA. A constant-region primer paired with the V-primer adapter amplified TCRs over about 20 PCR cycles. mRNA, once isolated, was amplified by in vitro transcription. Each CDR3 protein is one row after TCRdb ran MiXCR on the reads. The profile shows over 55,000 distinct CDR3 sequences, around a third of them singletons. This clonotype has only a few counts. Specified time point: before trial treatment. Each eligible patient had an advanced solid tumor, and these tumors lacked tumor-infiltrating lymphocytes.

The TCR was taken from a female donor with ovarian cancer. Sequences were derived from PBMCs, sampled before treatment. V and J are TRBV3-1 and TRBJ2-5; 10 bases match TRBD2. As DNA, the CDR3 is TGTGCCAGCAGCCAAGATTGGTCTACTAGCGGGATAACCCGGGGAGAGACCCAGTACTTC. Translation: CASSQDWSTSGITRGETQYF.